These T cell receptor beta chains were read from a single sample in a study of T cell changes during pregnancy in multiple sclerosis. Generated by immunoSEQ multiplex PCR, the TCRdb table keeps only in-frame clones and is missing some. The repertoire consists of 85,000 to 130,000 clones, with 94% occurring once and the leading ten covering more than 0.8%. The specimen comprised peripheral blood, sampled before pregnancy. The receptors derive from a female donor with multiple sclerosis, enrolled in a pregnancy study. CDR3s leave out the opening cysteine and the closing phenylalanine or tryptophan. D genes are given only for firm matches.

j_call d_call v_call cdr3_aa
TRBJ2-7 TRBD1 TRBV19 ASSIGTGGVGYEQY
TRBJ2-7 TRBD2 TRBV6-6 ASSPPTSGLSYEQY
TRBJ1-2 TRBD1 TRBV6-1 ASNRGLYGYT
TRBJ2-6 NA TRBV5-1 ASSLVALSSGANVLT
TRBJ1-1 NA TRBV9 ASSGGGPNTEAF
TRBJ2-7 TRBD1 TRBV28 ASSFRGLLHEQY
TRBJ2-2 NA TRBV14 ASSQDYQGVAGELF
TRBJ1-4 TRBD1 TRBV5-1 ASKGGTGLEKLF
TRBJ2-7 NA TRBV19 ASAPGRKAEQY
TRBJ2-1 TRBD2 TRBV9 ASNQAGGPYEQF
TRBJ1-4 NA TRBV6-1 ASSERTLTSGKLF
TRBJ2-7 TRBD1 TRBV5-5 ASSLATGGYEQY
TRBJ2-2 NA TRBV6-5 ASSYSSAGELF
TRBJ1-2 TRBD1 TRBV6-1 ASSQGWDRANYGYT
TRBJ2-5 NA TRBV19 ASSLWLADQETQY
TRBJ2-3 TRBD1 TRBV14 ASSRDRGQERFPDTQY
TRBJ2-1 TRBD2 TRBV19 ASSTASGPYNEQF
TRBJ2-5 NA TRBV29-1 SAEGQFKTQY
TRBJ2-1 NA TRBV30 AWSQNNEQF
TRBJ2-1 NA TRBV28 ASSLRQPYNEQF
TRBJ2-7 NA TRBV2 ASRDSIYEQY
TRBJ1-1 NA TRBV28 ASSENRAEAF
TRBJ1-5 TRBD1 TRBV30 AWSSLGGPSNQPQH
TRBJ2-2 NA TRBV9 ASKGGNTGELF
TRBJ1-3 NA TRBV5-4 ASSLVGREGNTIY
TRBJ1-1 TRBD1 TRBV29-1 SVGTGNTEAF
TRBJ2-7 NA TRBV5-4 ASSGSGQIYEQY
TRBJ2-5 TRBD2 TRBV28 ASSLAGLAKETQY
TRBJ1-1 NA TRBV6-5 ASSYAGGTNTEAF
TRBJ2-5 TRBD2 TRBV29-1 SALAGGGETQY
TRBJ1-3 TRBD1 TRBV30 AWSPQGAFGNTIY
TRBJ1-1 TRBD1 TRBV9 ASSEKTGLGTEAF
TRBJ2-1 NA TRBV14 ASSQEETRIYNEQF
TRBJ2-5 NA TRBV5-1 ASSLGLRGFQETQY
TRBJ2-1 NA TRBV7-6 ASSPTPGRNEQF
TRBJ2-1 TRBD2 TRBV19 ASSIDLWGTTHNEQF
TRBJ1-2 TRBD1 TRBV28 ASSPPSGQGVGGYT
TRBJ2-1 TRBD1 TRBV4-2 ASSQIDRGQSYNEQF
TRBJ1-5 NA TRBV30 AWSSGGNQPQH
TRBJ2-1 TRBD2 TRBV11-2 ASSWGLAGGSYNEQF
TRBJ2-7 TRBD2 TRBV28 ASSSGTSGRPLSEQY
TRBJ2-7 TRBD1 TRBV5-6 ASSLVGQSSYEQY
TRBJ1-1 NA TRBV29-1 SVEWGQGSDTEAF
TRBJ2-7 TRBD1 TRBV18 ASSPLATGGESYEQY
TRBJ1-2 NA TRBV25-1 ASKDTYTGRGGYT
TRBJ2-6 TRBD1 TRBV19 ASGAGTAFSGANVLT